This T cell receptor (beta chain) derives from a study of T cell responses to AZD1222 COVID-19 vaccine (dated by TCRdb to the early 2020s). Concerning the study at large: AZD1222 recipients given second doses at about 4 weeks or at about 12 weeks were pooled, since spike-specific TCR depth and breadth were not found to differ between the two schedules. A total of about 240 trial participants underwent TCR sequencing, of whom some 210 received two doses of AZD1222 and some 25 received two doses of the MenACWY control vaccine. Trial participants were enrolled by age into 18-55, 56-69 and 70-plus year subgroups, with around 150, 28 and 57 TCR-sequenced participants respectively.

The CDR3 regions of human TCRbeta chains were analyzed by immunosequencing. Per the original workflow: Repertoire TCRs were checked for matches against a reference library of SARS-CoV-2-specific TCRs that had been generated using the MIRA antigen-specificity platform. Breadth was defined as the fraction of unique TCRs that were SARS-CoV-2-associated, and depth was defined as the fraction of total T cells that were SARS-CoV-2-associated. Using the MIRA data, each spike-specific TCR was assigned both to the spike region to which the TCR was reactive and to a CD4 or CD8 class. Log10-transformed breadth and depth values were compared by one-way ANOVA with Sidak's multiple comparisons tests. TCRdb mirrors the immuneACCESS table, restricted to in-frame sequences. Some clones are absent from its copies; in checked studies, under half trace to an unresolved V gene, and the reason for the others is unknown. V and J calls and clone size are copied from that table; D and trimming were computed from the DNA. The sample table shows some 49,000 clones, and 60% to 85% are seen once. The ten top clones hold around 7% of the sample.

As encoded in the germline V gene, CDR1 is SGHRS while CDR2 is YFSETQ. The cysteine opens and the phenylalanine closes a CDR3 of 17 amino acids. Of all the DNA, just the CDR3 is kept, 51 bases in frame from base 1. The V end loses 2 bases and the J end loses 0 bases, and a stretch of 17 bases separates them. The paper as a whole reports these results and caveats: The whole spike protein was spanned by vaccine-associated CD4 TCRs, and dominant responses were seen in regions 160-218 and 743-854. The 56-69-year group was small, and its depth increase did not reach significance, likely because of low power. Epitopes outside the regions mutated in the B.1.351 and B.1.1.7 variants were reportedly recognized by nearly half of the unique spike-specific TCRs. Conclusions about previously exposed vaccinees are limited because only six or seven AZD1222 recipients were SARS-CoV-2 seropositive at baseline. Because no samples from the day 14 peak response were available, repertoires could be characterized only after the peak T cell response. A significant rise in spike-specific TCR breadth and depth was observed after two AZD1222 doses relative to day 0 and relative to MenACWY recipients. Participants were mostly white British, with more females than males. The authors suggested clonal diversity may have been underestimated.

A word on this clone: The antigen it recognizes is unknown. The sample holds no much larger clone one base away, and base qualities are not on file.

Read against the paper, the sample's time point label means: baseline before first vaccination. Samples from vaccinated people were obtained from the UK trials COV001 and COV002, which included a single-blind randomized controlled phase 2/3 trial of AZD1222 (ChAdOx1 nCoV-19) in healthy adults. Trial participant PBMC samples were collected at day 0 and day 28 after the second dose for TCRbeta chain sequencing. The sequenced sample was peripheral blood, obtained on day 0 of AZD1222 vaccination. The sequence links TRBV5-1 to TRBJ1-1; tentative D gene TRBD1, with 5 bases matching. The clonotype was recovered from an adult in good health. CDR3 sequence: CASSLNSGLTMNTEAFF. The DNA sequence is TGCGCCAGCAGCTTAAATTCGGGGCTTACTATGAACACTGAAGCTTTCTTT.